These 22 T cell receptor beta chains originate from one sample sequenced in a study of blood T cell repertoires in COVID-19. Assay used: immunoSEQ multiplex PCR; TCRdb lists only in-frame clones, some missing. The sample contains under 100,000 clones, around 90% of which appear only once. Sequenced sample: peripheral blood. The receptors were sampled from a man aged 45-65 years with active COVID-19.

The gene calls are TRBV6-5 and TRBJ1-3; the D gene is possibly TRBD1 (6 bases). Germline V gene lookup returns CDR1 MNHEY and CDR2 SVGAGI. V was cut by 2 bases and J by 0 bases, with 8 bases left in between. This CDR3 is 15 amino acids long. The CDR3 is CASSYLTGSGNTIYF. As DNA, the CDR3 is TGTGCCAGCAGTTACCTGACAGGCTCTGGAAACACCATATATTTT.

The chain uses TRBV7-2 and TRBJ1-1; TRBD1 aligns across 7 bases. V shed 3 bases and J 6 bases; nucleotides not matched to a gene: 7. Germline-derived CDR1 and CDR2 are SGHTA and FQGNSA. This CDR3 comprises 14 residues. The CDR3 loop is CASSFMNRGAEAFF. CDR3 coding DNA: TGTGCCAGCAGCTTCATGAACAGGGGAGCTGAAGCTTTCTTT.

The genes are TRBV11-3 and TRBJ2-7; D unclear. Germline CDR1 and CDR2: SGHNT and YENEEA. Trimming left V 2 bases short and J 0 bases short, with 11 bases between. The CDR3 is made up of 15 amino acids. For the CDR3, the DNA is TGTGCCAGCAGCTTATTAACAGACCTCTCCTACGAGCAGTACTTC. Protein product: CASSLLTDLSYEQYF.

To note about this clone: The sample carries other DNA sequences with the same CDR3. The chain couples TRBV7-9 to TRBJ2-3; D is ambiguous. Per the germline V gene, CDR1 is SEHNR and CDR2 is FQNEAQ (reference sequence). With 2 bases removed from V and 0 bases from J, the gap between germline ends came to 6 bases. CDR3 length: 14 residues. The chain's CDR3 is CASSLTGSTDTQYF. In DNA, the CDR3 is TGTGCCAGCAGCTTAACGGGTAGCACAGATACGCAGTATTTT.

This clone was seen a few times. DNA for the CDR3: TGTGCCAGCACCTCCCCCGGGACAGAACTCACCGGGGAGCTGTTTTTT. Translating it yields CASTSPGTELTGELFF. The rearrangement joins TRBV28 to TRBJ2-2, with 7 bases that match TRBD1. The V gene end was trimmed by 7 bases and the J gene end by 4 bases; junction bases not matched to a gene: 12. CDR1 is MDHEN, CDR2 SYDVKM, per germline. The CDR3 is 16 residues long.

In regard to this clone: A read error may produce the germline difference seen at one junction end. The chain is built from TRBV7-8 and TRBJ2-3; no clear D. Germline CDR1 reads SGHVS; CDR2 reads FQNEAQ. The CDR3 totals 12 residues. This CDR3 reads CATSPTQDTQYF. The CDR3, as DNA: TGTGCCACCAGCCCAACTCAAGATACGCAGTATTTT.

The chain couples TRBV5-6 to TRBJ2-5; 7 nucleotides line up with TRBD2. This CDR3 region has 14 residues. V trimming: 2 bases; J trimming: 2 bases; junction bases outside the gene matches: 3. Germline V gene lookup returns CDR1 SGHDT and CDR2 YYEEEE. The CDR3 here is CASSLSGVQETQYF. CDR3 DNA: TGTGCCAGCAGCTTAAGCGGGGTACAAGAGACCCAGTACTTC.

The chain uses TRBV28 and TRBJ1-4; possibly TRBD1 for D (5 bases). This CDR3 has 13 residues. CDR1 is MDHEN and CDR2 is SYDVKM in the germline V gene. The V and J ends lost 2 bases and 12 bases respectively, with 13 bases between them. In DNA, the CDR3 is TGTGCCAGCAGTTTAACGGGACGGGGGGAACTGTTTTTT. It is translated as CASSLTGRGELFF.

This clone was seen a single time. V gene TRBV28 combines with J gene TRBJ1-6, with a possible D match to TRBD1 (5 bases). Germline V lookup: CDR1 MDHEN, CDR2 SYDVKM. The CDR3 extends over 16 amino acids. Trimming removed 4 bases at V and 2 bases at J, with 12 bases between. The CDR3 loop is CASSSKGATYNSPLHF. For the CDR3, the DNA is TGTGCCAGCAGTTCCAAAGGGGCAACCTATAATTCACCCCTCCACTTT.

The chain employs TRBV28 and TRBJ1-2; D is perhaps TRBD1 (6 bases). There are 12 residues in the CDR3. Germline loops: CDR1 MDHEN, CDR2 SYDVKM. Trimming took off 10 bases at V and 4 bases at J, with 13 bases between the two ends. CDR3 DNA: TGTGCCACCCGGGACACCTCCTATGGCTACACCTTC. It is translated as CATRDTSYGYTF.

The chain joins TRBV5-1 to TRBJ2-7, with D perhaps matching TRBD1 (6 bases). The CDR3 sequence is 14 residues long. V was clipped by 2 bases and J by 0 bases, with 9 bases between them. Germline CDR1 reads SGHRS; CDR2 reads YFSETQ. CDR3 protein: CASSLPGDSYEQYF. CDR3 coding DNA: TGCGCCAGCAGCTTACCAGGGGACTCCTACGAGCAGTACTTC.

The chain has TRBV29-1 and TRBJ1-2, with D possibly matching TRBD1 (5 bases). The CDR3 has 13 amino acids. V shed 1 base and J shed 7 bases, with 13 bases lying between them. Germline V gives CDR1 SQVTM, CDR2 ANQGSEA. The CDR3 region is CSVEVRVGLGYTF. CDR3 nucleotides: TGCAGCGTTGAAGTCAGGGTCGGGCTTGGCTACACCTTC. Supplemented by reference TRBV29-1 and TRBJ1-2, the full variable domain reads SAVISQKPSRDICQRGTSLTIQCQVDSQVTMMFWYRQQPGQSLTLIATANQGSEATYESGFVIDKFPISRPNLTFSTLTVSNMSPEDSSIYLCSVEVRVGLGYTFGSGTRLTVV.

This chain connects TRBV6-5 to TRBJ2-7; the match to TRBD2 covers 9 bases. CDR1 is MNHEY and CDR2 is SVGAGI in the germline V gene. Trimming cost V 2 bases and J 6 bases; bases outside gene matches: 8. CDR3 length: 15 amino acids. CDR3 DNA sequence: TGTGCCAGCAGTTACGGTGGAAGCGGGAGGAGCGAGCAGTACTTC. This gives the protein CASSYGGSGRSEQYF.

The rearrangement joins TRBV2 to TRBJ1-1; no firm D call. The CDR3 spans 13 residues. Germline-derived CDR1 and CDR2 are SNHLY and FYNNEI. Trimming shortened V by 4 bases and J by 5 bases, and 11 bases separated the two germline ends. In nucleotides, the CDR3 is TGTGCCAGCAGTGGGTTGGTCGGGACTGAAGCTTTCTTT. It translates to CASSGLVGTEAFF.

The chain employs TRBV4-3 and TRBJ1-1, with a possible D match to TRBD1 (6 bases). The CDR3 contains 20 residues. Germline CDR1 is LGHNA and CDR2 is YSLEER. V lost 4 bases and J 8 bases, leaving 35 bases between the germline ends. For the CDR3, the DNA is TGCGCCAGCAGCCGAAAATTATCGGATGGACAGTTCTCTCTAAAAGGGGAAGCTTTCTTT. Its translation is CASSRKLSDGQFSLKGEAFF.

The chain couples TRBV4-3 to TRBJ2-7, with 8 bases that match TRBD1. Germline V gives CDR1 LGHNA, CDR2 YSLEER. Trimming at V came to 3 bases and at J to 4 bases, leaving 2 bases not matched to a gene. The CDR3 totals 13 residues. The CDR3 DNA is TGCGCCAGCAGCCATGGACAGGGATACGAGCAGTACTTC. It is translated as CASSHGQGYEQYF.

The chain couples TRBV20-1 to TRBJ2-7; TRBD2 is a possible D gene (6 bases). The V and J ends lost 3 bases and 2 bases respectively, with 20 bases between them. Germline V gives CDR1 DFQATT, CDR2 SNEGSKA (reference sequence). The CDR3 is 16 residues long. The CDR3 nucleotides read TGCAGTGCTAGTACTCTACCGGGACTTTCAGCCTACGAGCAGTACTTC. Amino acids: CSASTLPGLSAYEQYF.

The chain has TRBV27 and TRBJ2-3; D is perhaps TRBD2 (5 bases). Germline lookup yields CDR1 MNHEY and CDR2 SMNVEV (reference sequence). The CDR3 extends over 12 amino acids. V was pared by 4 bases and J by 10 bases, with 12 bases between. CDR3 loop: CASSSFPEAQYF. As DNA, the CDR3 is TGTGCCAGCAGTTCATTCCCGGAGGCGCAGTATTTT.

The J gene is TRBJ1-5, the V gene TRBV3-1 (or the pseudogene TRBV3-2), with 9 bases aligning to TRBD1. This CDR3 comprises 14 residues. Trimming took 4 bases from V and 4 from J; bases not matched to a gene: 2. CDR1 and CDR2 (germline): LGHDT, YNNKEL (reference sequence). CDR3 coding DNA: TGTGCCAGCAGCCTCGGGACAGGGAATCAGCCCCAGCATTTT. This codes for CASSLGTGNQPQHF.

This clone was detected only a few times. CDR3 DNA sequence: TGTGCCAGCAGCAAAGGACAGGGTTTCCACGAGCAGTACTTC. Translating it yields CASSKGQGFHEQYF. V usage is TRBV7-3 and J usage is TRBJ2-7; 8 bases align to TRBD1. Germline lookup yields CDR1 SGHTA and CDR2 FQGTGA. V was clipped by 5 bases and J by 5 bases; unmatched bases: 8. The CDR3 has 14 residues.

The chain links TRBV28 to TRBJ2-1; TRBD2 matches at 7 bases. This CDR3 has 16 amino acids. Unmatched junction bases numbered 10, after V lost 5 bases and J lost 3 bases. Germline V gene data show CDR1 as MDHEN and CDR2 as SYDVKM. The CDR3 reads CASSPLVSGNYNEQFF. CDR3 bases: TGTGCCAGCAGTCCTCTCGTCAGCGGGAACTACAATGAGCAGTTCTTC.

This chain uses TRBV10-3 with TRBJ2-6, with 11 bases lining up with TRBD1. The junction had 7 bases not matched to a gene; V was cut back by 8 bases and J by 1 base. There are 17 residues in the CDR3. Germline loops: CDR1 ENHRY, CDR2 SYGVKD. CDR3 DNA: TGTGCCATCGGAGGACAGGGGGCTTTGTCTGGGGCCAACGTCCTGACTTTC. Its protein is CAIGGQGALSGANVLTF.